What follows is one TCR delta chain and its context. What it recognizes is unknown. TCRdb pairs this DNA with a much larger clone's protein that differs at residue 23, likely a read error; the protein shown was translated from the DNA. This record comes from a study of γδ T cells in repeated Plasmodium falciparum infection. Sequencing covered both gamma and delta TCR chains per sample. TCRdb applied CATT to the multiplex PCR reads for clone calling. The data contain roughly 86,000 delta-chain clones, 1.4% of them seen just once; the ten biggest clones take up over 8%. General study findings and limits: Repeated controlled infections reportedly drove waves of new clonotype selection in Vdelta2-negative, mostly Vdelta1+, gammadelta repertoires.

The CDR3 has 28 residues. Bulk repertoires came from Vgamma9/Vdelta2+ or Vdelta2-negative gammadelta T cells flow-sorted from PBMC. Sequencing was done on a sample of gamma-delta T cells from blood. Without a V gene call, the J gene is given as TRDJ1; TRDD3 is the table's D call, not checked against the DNA. The clonotype comes from a pool of human donors (malaria-infected and uninfected, not separated). The CDR3 region has the DNA TGTGCTCTTGGGTGCTCGGCCTTCCCCTCCACTCGCTACGAATCGGCAGCGTCTGACCTTCAAACCGCCGATAAACTCATCTTT. It is translated as CALGCSAFPSTRYESAASDLQTADKLIF.